Listed here is a single T cell receptor (beta chain). With the 5' RACE reads reprocessed, TCRdb shows one record per CDR3 protein and no DNA. This sample contains about 370,000 distinct CDR3 sequences. Germline V gene sequence: CDR1 SGHRS, CDR2 YFSETQ. The CDR3 length is 14 residues. The sample comes from a study of T cells expressing NK-cell markers. Across the study: Sorted CD3+CD56-NKG2C+, CD3+CD56+NKG2C- and CD3+CD56+NKG2C+ T cells were the source of the TCR beta repertoires. The study sequenced eight donors, seven HCMV-seropositive and one seronegative.

This chain uses TRBV5-1 with TRBJ2-7; TCRdb picks TRBD1, but there is no DNA to check that call. This TCR was recovered from a woman aged 45-65 years in good health. The sample was blood T cells: a sorted CD56 or NKG2C T cell subset, CD4+ or CD8+ T cells, or bulk PBMC T cells (not recorded which). This CDR3 reads CASEMTGFGYEQYF.